Sequencing of this T cell receptor beta chain was carried out in a study of identical twins. Addition of a universal primer site occurred through template switching, and cDNA carried unique molecular identifiers. One entry per CDR3 protein, called by TCRdb with MiXCR from the 5' RACE reads. The sample consists of some 500,000 distinct CDR3 sequences, just under 10% of them appearing once. This clonotype was counted a few times. Healthy Caucasians alone served as donors. V dropped 1 base and J dropped 2 bases, with 10 bases sitting between them. From germline, CDR1 is SGHTA and CDR2 FQGNSA. The CDR3 sequence is 15 residues long. A further study also used this sample, focusing on yellow fever vaccine responses in identical twins. According to that study: Twins' vaccine T cell responses reportedly seemed partly convergent and partly personalized.

The origin of this receptor is a woman under 30 in good health. Sequenced input: PBMCs. The rearrangement links TRBV7-2 to TRBJ2-3; D may be TRBD1 (6 bases). The CDR3 loop reads CASSLVGTNTDTQYF. DNA for the CDR3: TGTGCCAGCAGCTTAGTCGGGACAAACACAGATACGCAGTATTTT.